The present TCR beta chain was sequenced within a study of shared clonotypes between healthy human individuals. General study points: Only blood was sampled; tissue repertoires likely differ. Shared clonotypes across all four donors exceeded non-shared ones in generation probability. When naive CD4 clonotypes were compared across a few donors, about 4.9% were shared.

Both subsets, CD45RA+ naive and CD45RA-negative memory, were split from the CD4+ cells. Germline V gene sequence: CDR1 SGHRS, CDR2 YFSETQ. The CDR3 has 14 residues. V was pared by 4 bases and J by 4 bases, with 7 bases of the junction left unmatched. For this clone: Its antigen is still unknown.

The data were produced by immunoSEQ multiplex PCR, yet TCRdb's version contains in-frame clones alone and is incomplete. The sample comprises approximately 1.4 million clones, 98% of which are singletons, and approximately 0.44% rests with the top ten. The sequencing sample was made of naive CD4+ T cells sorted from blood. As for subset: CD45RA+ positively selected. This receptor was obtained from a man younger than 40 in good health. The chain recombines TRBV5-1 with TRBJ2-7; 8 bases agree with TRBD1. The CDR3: CASSTGTGIYEQYF. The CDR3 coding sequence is TGCGCCAGCAGCACCGGGACAGGTATTTACGAGCAGTACTTC.